The source of this T cell receptor beta chain is a study of T cell responses to AZD1222 COVID-19 vaccine. On this clone itself: The antigen remains undetermined.

Some clones are missing from TCRdb's copy, which holds only in-frame ones; the method was immunoSEQ multiplex PCR. Of about 110,000 clones listed, 90% to 95% were seen once; the top ten hold approximately 7.9%. Looked up from germline, CDR1 is SGHTA and CDR2 is FQGNSA. The ends were cut back, 1 base at V and 5 bases at J, with 12 bases in the middle. There are 15 residues in the CDR3. Study results and limitations: Repertoire collection took place solely once the T cell response had peaked.

This receptor was obtained from an adult in good health. This rearrangement joins TRBV7-2 to TRBJ1-5; a possible D gene is TRBD1 (5 bases). This sample comprised peripheral blood, obtained on day 0 of AZD1222 vaccination. CDR3 bases: TGTGCCAGCAGCTTAGTAGCAGGGCCCGATCAGCCCCAGCATTTT. It is translated as CASSLVAGPDQPQHF.